This T cell receptor (beta chain) is from a study of blood T cell repertoires in COVID-19 (dated by TCRdb to the early 2020s). With regard to the full study: Samples from collaborators originated in the United States, Italy and Spain and spanned both the acute and convalescent phases of COVID-19. The prospective study material was composed of cDNA or gDNA derived from T cells, B-cell-depleted T cells, or PBMCs. Deeply sampled blood TCRbeta repertoires from subjects exposed to, actively infected with, or recovered from COVID-19 were included in the dataset. A freely available public database, intended as a resource for researchers studying the immune response to SARS-CoV-2, is where the repertoires were released. Samples came from the ongoing ImmuneRACE study (first 160 participants) plus 1,254 subjects from 6 global collaborators. Sample metadata almost always included a de-identified subject ID, COVID-19 status, age in years and sex. Where available, HLA class I and class II types were obtained from metadata supplied by the sample provider rather than from assay-based typing. Here is what the overall study found, with its caveats: The quantity of clinical and demographic metadata differed by source and by participant and was supplied without curation.

Whole blood was collected in K2EDTA tubes by collaborating institutions according to the institutions' own protocols. For TCRbeta analysis, collaborators shipped samples in one of three forms: frozen whole blood, isolated PBMCs, or DNA extracted from either of those sample types. The immunoSEQ Assay, a bias-controlled multiplex PCR, was used to amplify TCRbeta CDR3 regions from genomic DNA. Under the source paper's analysis protocol: Nucleated cell counts per sample were estimated from amplification of reference gene primers within the assay. Sequence reads were collapsed and filtered to measure the absolute abundance of every unique TCRbeta CDR3 rearrangement. For each sample, productive Simpson clonality was calculated as the square root of Simpson's diversity index across productive rearrangements. Sourced from immuneACCESS, this table was stored by TCRdb with only in-frame sequences that have V and J called. A share of the clones is absent; for the studies checked, an unresolved V gene accounts for under half, and the remainder has no known explanation. The V and J calls and clone size come from that table; D and trimming were worked out from the DNA. Present in this sample are some 220,000 clones, over 60% of which were seen just once. Approximately 7.2% of the sample is held by the ten biggest clonotypes.

The germline V gene encodes CDR1 GTSNPN and CDR2 SVGIG (reference sequence). V is trimmed back by 0 bases and J by 10 bases, and the junction contains 6 bases that no gene match accounts for. The CDR3 numbers 14 residues from cysteine through phenylalanine. Of all the DNA, just the CDR3 is kept, 42 bases in frame from base 1. This clone was found a few times. Its specific antigen is unknown. The input lacks base qualities; no much larger clone sits a single base away. This TCR derives from a woman in her seventies with acute or convalescent COVID-19. What was sequenced was peripheral blood. The rearranged chain carries TRBV30 and TRBJ1-6, with 7 bases matching TRBD1. The CDR3 corresponds to CAWSVQGSGSPLHF. The DNA sequence reads TGTGCCTGGAGTGTACAGGGGTCGGGCTCACCCCTCCACTTT. Extended through the reference TRBV30 and TRBJ1-6 proteins, this CDR3 yields the full variable domain: SQTIHQWPATLVQPVGSPLSLECTVEGTSNPNLYWYRQAAGRGLQLLFYSVGIGQISSEVPQNLSASRPQDRQFILSSKKLLLSDSGFYLCAWSVQGSGSPLHFGNGTRLTVT.